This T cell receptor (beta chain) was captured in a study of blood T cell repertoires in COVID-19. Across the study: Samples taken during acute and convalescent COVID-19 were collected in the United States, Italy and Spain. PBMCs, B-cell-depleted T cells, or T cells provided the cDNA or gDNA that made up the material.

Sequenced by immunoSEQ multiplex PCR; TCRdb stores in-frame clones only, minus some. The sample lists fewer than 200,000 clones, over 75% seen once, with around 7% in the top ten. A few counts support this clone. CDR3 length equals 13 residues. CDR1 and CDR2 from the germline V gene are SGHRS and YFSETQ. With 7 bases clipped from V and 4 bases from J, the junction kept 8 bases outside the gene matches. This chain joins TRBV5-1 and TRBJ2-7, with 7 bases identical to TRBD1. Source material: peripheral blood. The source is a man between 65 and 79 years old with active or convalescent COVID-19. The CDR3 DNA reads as TGCGCCAGCCGACAGGGACGGTCGTACGAGCAGTACTTC. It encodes CASRQGRSYEQYF.